The rows below give T cell receptor beta chains drawn from one sample of a study of response to subunit inactivated influenza vaccine. TCRdb re-called the RT-PCR reads with MiXCR, one entry per CDR3 protein. The table has approximately 480,000 distinct CDR3 sequences, 11% seen once. This specimen was PBMCs from blood, taken about 40 days after vaccination. The receptors shown here come from a middle-aged man who received an inactivated influenza vaccine. The CDR3 runs from the conserved cysteine through the conserved F or W. D genes are given only for firm matches. The size field is filled for only some rows; it gives once, few, many or a size class.

clone_size	d_call	v_call	j_call	cdr3_nt	cdr3_aa
NA	NA	TRBV7-9	TRBJ2-3	TGTGCCAGCAGCTTAGGGGCGGACACCTTCCGAGGAGATACGCAGTATTTT	CASSLGADTFRGDTQYF
NA	NA	TRBV3-1	TRBJ2-7	TGTGCCAGCAGCCATGAAGGGTCCTACGAGCAGTACTTC	CASSHEGSYEQYF
NA	TRBD2	TRBV15	TRBJ2-3	TGTGCCACATCCGGGCCGGGAGGGAGCACAGATACGCAGTATTTT	CATSGPGGSTDTQYF
NA	TRBD2	TRBV2	TRBJ2-6	TGTGCCAGCAGGTCACTAGCGGGGGGGCCTGGGGCCAACGTCCTGACTTTC	CASRSLAGGPGANVLTF
many	TRBD2	TRBV12-3/TRBV12-4	TRBJ2-3	TGTGCCAGCAGCTTGCGGGGGGACACAGATACGCAGTATTTT	CASSLRGDTDTQYF
few	TRBD2	TRBV4-1	TRBJ2-1	TGCGCCAGCAGCCAAAATTGGGGGGGGACTAGCGGGAAGAGCTCCTACAATGAGCAGTTCTTC	CASSQNWGGTSGKSSYNEQFF
NA	TRBD1	TRBV4-2	TRBJ2-2	TGTGCCAGCAGCCAAGCGGACAGGGATACCGGGGAGCTGTTTTTT	CASSQADRDTGELFF
many	NA	TRBV4-3	TRBJ2-5	TGCGCCAGCAGCCAAGAAAGGACCACCAGTGGGACCCAGTACTTC	CASSQERTTSGTQYF
once	NA	TRBV7-9	TRBJ2-3	TGTGCCAGCAGCCCCAAACACAGGGTAGGAGATACGCAGTCTTTT	CASSPKHRVGDTQSF
few	NA	TRBV11-2	TRBJ1-5	TGTGCCAGCAGCTTAGATAGGGGAATCAGGTCCCAGCATTTT	CASSLDRGIRSQHF
few	NA	TRBV7-9	TRBJ2-7	TGTGCCAGCAGCTTGACCCCCGGGACCCTCTACCACGAGCAGTACTTC	CASSLTPGTLYHEQYF
few	NA	TRBV29-1	TRBJ2-3	TGCAGCGTTGAACAGGCGACCCCGAAAGCGGATACGCAGTATTTT	CSVEQATPKADTQYF
many	TRBD1	TRBV6-2/TRBV6-3	TRBJ2-1	TGTGCCAGCAGTCTACAGGGGGCCCTTTACAATGAGCAGTTCTTC	CASSLQGALYNEQFF